Listed here is a single TCR beta chain. Germline V lookup: CDR1 MDHEN, CDR2 SYDVKM. CDR3 length: 14 amino acids. The ends were cut back, 3 bases at V and 5 bases at J, with 10 bases in the middle. Measured with immunoSEQ multiplex PCR; TCRdb has only the in-frame clones, and not every one. The sample records 150,000 to 200,000 clones, 94% being singletons. The data were obtained in a study of T cell responses to AZD1222 COVID-19 vaccine. The specimen comprised peripheral blood, sampled on day 0 of AZD1222 vaccination. The chain uses TRBV28 and TRBJ1-4, with D uncertain. This sequence was found in an adult in good health. CDR3 nucleotide sequence: TGTGCCAGCAGTTTGTGGGCAGGAAATGAAAAACTGTTTTTT. Translation: CASSLWAGNEKLFF.